The 25 T cell receptor beta chains reported below all come from one sample, sequenced in a study of cytomegalovirus exposure and HLA in healthy donors. Both 60 Vbeta primers and 13 Jbeta primers went into the PCR. Sequencing was performed with immunoSEQ multiplex PCR; in TCRdb, only in-frame clones are kept and a portion is missing. The sample includes 95,000 to 110,000 clones, more than 75% of them seen just once. Sequenced: PBMCs. All receptors derive from a woman aged 18 to 35 in good health and CMV-seropositive.

The chain uses TRBV4-3 and TRBJ1-1, with D maybe TRBD1 (6 bases). Germline V gene sequence: CDR1 LGHNA, CDR2 YSLEER. Trimming took 0 bases from V and 3 from J, leaving 8 bases between them. The CDR3 spans 14 residues. This CDR3 is CASSQDRGDTEAFF. CDR3 nucleotides: TGCGCCAGCAGCCAAGACAGGGGCGACACTGAAGCTTTCTTT.

The rearrangement uses TRBV6-1 and TRBJ2-1, with D perhaps TRBD2 (5 bases). Germline lookup yields CDR1 MNHNS and CDR2 SASEGT. The ends were cut back, 0 bases at V and 7 bases at J, with 10 bases in the middle. The CDR3 extends over 14 amino acids. CDR3 in DNA: TGTGCCAGCAGTGAAGCCCGGACTTCAAATGAGCAGTTCTTC. The encoded protein is CASSEARTSNEQFF.

The CDR3 bases are TGCGCCAGCAGCCAAGAGGTAGCGGGACTCTACGAGCAGTACTTC. Its protein product is CASSQEVAGLYEQYF. The chain recombines TRBV4-3 with TRBJ2-7; 8 bases line up with TRBD2. This CDR3 has 15 residues. Germline trimming cut 0 bases from V and 3 bases from J; bases unmatched to any gene: 4. Germline V gene data show CDR1 as LGHNA and CDR2 as YSLEER.

J is TRBJ1-4 and V is TRBV27; D unclear. The CDR3 length is 14 residues. Trimming took 3 bases from V and 6 from J, leaving 11 bases between them. CDR1 and CDR2 from the germline V gene are MNHEY and SMNVEV (reference sequence). CDR3 in DNA: TGTGCCAGCAGTTTCCGCCCACGGGATGAAAAACTGTTTTTT. Protein: CASSFRPRDEKLFF.

V is TRBV5-6 and J is TRBJ1-6; D is unresolved. CDR3 size: 14 residues. CDR1 and CDR2 from the germline V gene are SGHDT and YYEEEE. V lost 0 bases and J 10 bases, leaving 11 bases between the germline ends. The CDR3 DNA is TGTGCCAGCAGCTTGGGGGCAGACGGATCACCCCTCCACTTT. Its protein is CASSLGADGSPLHF.

This clone has a handful of counts. The chain uses TRBV19 and TRBJ1-1, with 7 bases aligning to TRBD1. From germline, CDR1 is LNHDA and CDR2 SQIVND (reference sequence). V lost 6 bases to trimming and J lost 3 bases; unmatched junction nucleotides: 4. The CDR3 spans 13 residues. The CDR3 DNA reads as TGTGCCAGTAGAATCGACAGGGACACTGAAGCTTTCTTT. This sequence encodes CASRIDRDTEAFF.

This chain uses TRBV7-9 with TRBJ2-1; TRBD1 might be the D (6 bases). The germline V and J ends were trimmed by 4 bases and 0 bases, with 19 bases remaining between them. Germline CDR1 reads SEHNR; CDR2 reads FQNEAQ (reference sequence). The CDR3 totals 18 residues. The CDR3 DNA reads as TGTGCCAGCAGCTCAAAGATAGAAACAGGGATCTCCTACAATGAGCAGTTCTTC. This encodes CASSSKIETGISYNEQFF.

V is TRBV13 and J is TRBJ2-5; the match to TRBD2 covers 9 bases. Looked up from germline, CDR1 is PRHDT and CDR2 is FYEKMQ (reference sequence). After removal of 5 bases from V and 5 bases from J, the junction contained 12 bases not matched to a gene. This CDR3 is 16 amino acids long. CDR3 DNA sequence: TGTGCCAGCAGCCCCGAGGGTAGCGGGGGAACGGAGACCCAGTACTTC. This codes for CASSPEGSGGTETQYF.

This chain joins TRBV19 and TRBJ1-6; D possibly corresponds to TRBD1 (5 bases). The V end lost 6 bases, the J end lost 7 bases, and 16 bases lay between the germline ends. In germline, CDR1 is LNHDA, CDR2 SQIVND (reference sequence). The CDR3 totals 15 residues. CDR3 in DNA: TGTGCCAGTAGCCTCGGGGGAGCCGCCAATTCACCCCTCCACTTT. Translating gives CASSLGGAANSPLHF.

The V call is TRBV15, the J call TRBJ1-2; D unresolved. Germline loops: CDR1 LNHNV, CDR2 YYDKDF (reference sequence). This CDR3 has 11 amino acids. The V gene lost 8 bases and the J gene lost 7 bases, with 11 bases spanning the gap. CDR3 region: CATSSGLGYTF. As DNA, the CDR3 is TGTGCCACCTCCTCAGGTCTTGGCTACACCTTC.

J is TRBJ2-7 and V is TRBV7-9, with 14 bases aligning to TRBD2. With 5 bases clipped from V and 2 bases from J, the junction kept 11 bases outside the gene matches. Germline-derived CDR1 and CDR2 are SEHNR and FQNEAQ (reference sequence). The CDR3 length is 18 residues. This CDR3 is CASSPGHGTSGSPYEQYF. The CDR3 DNA reads as TGTGCCAGCAGCCCCGGGCACGGGACTAGCGGGAGCCCCTACGAGCAGTACTTC.

The chain uses TRBV6-6 and TRBJ1-5, with TRBD1 identical over 9 bases. Looked up from germline, CDR1 is MNHNY and CDR2 is SVGAGI (reference sequence). The CDR3 totals 13 residues. With V trimmed by 5 bases and J by 15 bases, 11 bases remained unmatched. As DNA, the CDR3 is TGTGCCAGCAGTCCGGGACAGGGTTTTTTCGGGCATTTT. Its protein product is CASSPGQGFFGHF.

The chain links TRBV9 to TRBJ1-2, with TRBD1 matching 8 bases. V lost 0 bases and J lost 0; bases outside the gene matches: 4. Germline lookup yields CDR1 SGDLS and CDR2 YYNGEE. This CDR3 spans 16 amino acids. CDR3 in amino acids: CASSVGQGLANYGYTF. Here the CDR3 DNA reads TGTGCCAGCAGCGTAGGACAGGGGCTAGCTAACTATGGCTACACCTTC.

In its sample, this clone was seen a few times. This chain links TRBV7-8 with TRBJ2-7; 7 bases line up with TRBD1. Germline assignment: CDR1 SGHVS and CDR2 FQNEAQ. J gave up 4 bases and V 5 bases, and 2 bases lay outside the gene matches. The CDR3 contains 12 residues. CDR3 protein: CASSIQGYEQYF. The CDR3, as DNA: TGTGCCAGCAGCATACAGGGGTACGAGCAGTACTTC.

V usage is TRBV19 and J usage is TRBJ2-2, with D tentatively TRBD1 (5 bases). Germline V gives CDR1 LNHDA, CDR2 SQIVND (reference sequence). The CDR3 is 15 residues long. V shed 3 bases and J shed 6 bases, with 14 bases lying between them. Here the CDR3 DNA reads TGTGCCAGTAGTATGGCTAGTCTAGGGGCCGGGGAGCTGTTTTTT. It translates to CASSMASLGAGELFF.

This sequence joins TRBV6-1 and TRBJ2-5; 8 bases fit TRBD1. TRBJ2-7 explains the end of the DNA better; the J call may be wrong. CDR3 length equals 14 residues. CDR1 MNHNS and CDR2 SASEGT come from the germline V gene. The chain's CDR3 is CASSVLSGGGEQYF. CDR3 in DNA: TGTGCCAGCAGTGTCTTGTCAGGGGGCGGCGAGCAGTACTTC.

As DNA, the CDR3 is TGTGCCAGCAGGACCGGGACAGGGGGTGACGAGCAGTACTTC. Its translation is CASRTGTGGDEQYF. This sequence joins TRBV6-1 and TRBJ2-7; 11 bases fit TRBD1. The germline gives CDR1 MNHNS, CDR2 SASEGT. Losses at the gene ends were 6 bases for V and 5 bases for J; bases not matched to a gene: 6. CDR3 size: 14 residues.

J is TRBJ2-1 and V is TRBV7-2; TRBD1 is a possible D gene (6 bases). The ends were cut back, 3 bases at V and 5 bases at J, with 14 bases in the middle. The CDR3 loop spans 15 amino acids. CDR1 is SGHTA and CDR2 is FQGNSA in the germline V gene. CDR3 sequence (DNA): TGTGCCAGCAGCTTGTTAGGGGGAGTAAACAATGAGCAGTTCTTC. Translation: CASSLLGGVNNEQFF.

The chain links TRBV19 to TRBJ1-1; D is perhaps TRBD1 (5 bases). Trimming took 8 bases from V and 7 from J, leaving 20 bases between them. This CDR3 has 14 residues. CDR1 is LNHDA, CDR2 SQIVND, per germline (reference sequence). In nucleotides, the CDR3 is TGTGCCAGTTGCCCGGGGGTAGGTGGGAGTGAAGCTTTCTTT. Its protein product is CASCPGVGGSEAFF.

The chain is built from TRBV9 and TRBJ1-1; no clear D gene. Per the germline V gene, CDR1 is SGDLS and CDR2 is YYNGEE. Trimming took off 1 base at V and 2 bases at J, with 6 bases between the two ends. The CDR3 length is 13 residues. CDR3 nucleotide sequence: TGTGCCAGCAGCGTAAGCCATAACACTGAAGCTTTCTTT. It codes for CASSVSHNTEAFF.

The V call is TRBV4-1, the J call TRBJ2-7; 9 bases are shared with TRBD1. V lost 1 base, J lost 0 bases, and 10 bases stayed unmatched. This CDR3 has 18 amino acids. Germline loops: CDR1 MGHRA, CDR2 YSYEKL. CDR3 DNA: TGCGCCAGCAGCCAAGTATGGGGACAGGGATTTGACTCCTACGAGCAGTACTTC. The encoded protein is CASSQVWGQGFDSYEQYF.

The J gene is TRBJ1-1, the V gene TRBV6-5; a possible D gene is TRBD1 (6 bases). This CDR3 contains 12 residues. V shed 5 bases and J shed 6 bases, with 10 bases lying between them. Germline lookup yields CDR1 MNHEY and CDR2 SVGAGI. CDR3 in amino acids: CASSLQGSEAFF. DNA for the CDR3: TGTGCCAGCAGTCTTCAGGGGTCTGAAGCTTTCTTT.

The chain uses TRBV29-1 and TRBJ2-7, with TRBD2 matching 11 bases. This CDR3 has 15 residues. Germline CDR1 is SQVTM and CDR2 is ANQGSEA. The ends lost 4 bases at V and 1 base at J; junction bases unmatched: 6. The CDR3 DNA reads TGCAGCGTTGTACTGAGACTAGCGGGGTCCTACGAGCAGTACTTC. Translating it yields CSVVLRLAGSYEQYF.

Note on this clone: A junction boundary mismatches the germline segment, possibly from a read error. The V call is TRBV2, the J call TRBJ2-2; D is possibly TRBD2 (5 bases). The CDR3 has 12 residues. The germline gives CDR1 SNHLY, CDR2 FYNNEI. The CDR3 here is CASSGEMATRRF. CDR3 nucleotide sequence: TGTGCCAGCAGTGGGGAGATGGCTACCCGGAGGTTT.

The chain has TRBV19 and TRBJ2-7; 11 nucleotides line up with TRBD1. The CDR3 sequence is 13 residues long. After removal of 6 bases from V and 7 bases from J, the junction contained 5 bases not matched to a gene. Germline V gene lookup returns CDR1 LNHDA and CDR2 SQIVND (reference sequence). The CDR3: CASSPGTGGEQYF. DNA for the CDR3: TGTGCCAGTAGCCCCGGGACAGGGGGGGAGCAGTACTTC.